These T cell receptor beta chains were read from a single sample in a study of identical twins. TCRdb reanalysed the 5' RACE reads using MiXCR and keeps one entry per CDR3 protein. This table holds about 530,000 distinct CDR3 sequences, around 24% found once. The sample was also linked to a second study, of yellow fever vaccine responses in identical twins.

The sample was CD4+ T cells sorted from blood. The receptors derive from a woman aged 18-29 years in good health. Both conserved end residues are part of each CDR3. A D gene is named only where the DNA matches it firmly. Size is omitted from some rows. Given values are once, few, many or a class for expanded clones.

size: few; J: TRBJ2-5; V: TRBV6-1; D: TRBD1; DNA: TGTGCCAGCAGAACGGGACAGTTGGCAGAGACCCAGTACTTC; CDR3: CASRTGQLAETQYF
size: few; J: TRBJ2-3; V: TRBV2; D: NA; DNA: TGTGCCAGCAGTGAACGCGACTATGGCACAGATACGCAGTATTTT; CDR3: CASSERDYGTDTQYF
size: NA; J: TRBJ2-1; V: TRBV20-1; D: NA; DNA: TGCAGTGCTAGGGACGTGGTCGGACCCCGGCCCTACAATGAGCAGTTCTTC; CDR3: CSARDVVGPRPYNEQFF
size: few; J: TRBJ1-5; V: TRBV6-1; D: NA; DNA: TGTGCCATTCCAACAGGCCCTTATAGCAATCAGCCCCAGCATTTT; CDR3: CAIPTGPYSNQPQHF
size: NA; J: TRBJ2-1; V: TRBV2; D: TRBD2; DNA: TGTGCCAGCACCAGGACTAGCCTCGGGGATGAGCAGTTCTTC; CDR3: CASTRTSLGDEQFF
size: many; J: TRBJ2-1; V: TRBV20-1; D: NA; DNA: TGCAGTGCTTTCTACAATGAGCAGTTCTTC; CDR3: CSAFYNEQFF
size: NA; J: TRBJ1-1; V: TRBV28; D: TRBD1; DNA: TGTGCCAGCAGTTTATCCTGGACAGGGGGCTGGGGCACTGAAGCTTTCTTT; CDR3: CASSLSWTGGWGTEAFF
size: few; J: TRBJ2-4; V: TRBV6-1; D: NA; DNA: TGTGCCAGCAGTCTTCGTTACGACGACATTCAGTACTTC; CDR3: CASSLRYDDIQYF
size: NA; J: TRBJ2-5; V: TRBV10-3; D: TRBD2; DNA: TGTGCCATCAGTGAGCGCTCTAGCGGGGAGTCCCAAGAGACCCAGTACTTC; CDR3: CAISERSSGESQETQYF
size: NA; J: TRBJ2-1; V: TRBV19; D: NA; DNA: TGTGCCAGTAGTCCCCGCAGGGGCGATGAGCAGTTCTTC; CDR3: CASSPRRGDEQFF
size: NA; J: TRBJ2-7; V: TRBV29-1; D: NA; DNA: TGCAGCGTCGCAGCAGGGGCCTTCTCCTACGAGCAGTACTTC; CDR3: CSVAAGAFSYEQYF
size: NA; J: TRBJ1-2; V: TRBV4-1; D: NA; DNA: TGCGCCAGCAGCACCCCCGTAGCGGGGGCGCGATATGGCTACACCTTC; CDR3: CASSTPVAGARYGYTF
size: NA; J: TRBJ2-1; V: TRBV7-9; D: TRBD2; DNA: TGTGCCAGCAGCACAACGGGGACTAGCGGGAGGAATGAGCAGTTCTTC; CDR3: CASSTTGTSGRNEQFF
size: few; J: TRBJ2-1; V: TRBV5-6; D: NA; DNA: TGTGCCAGCAGCTTGCGTTCCGGACATACCTACAATGAGCAGTTCTTC; CDR3: CASSLRSGHTYNEQFF
size: NA; J: TRBJ2-4; V: TRBV11-2; D: NA; DNA: TGTGCCAGCAGCTCCGGGGCGGGAAGCATGGGCATTCAGTACTTC; CDR3: CASSSGAGSMGIQYF
size: NA; J: TRBJ2-5; V: TRBV12-3/TRBV12-4; D: TRBD2; DNA: TGTGCCAGCAGTTTAGGGCGGGGGGACCAAGAGACCCAGTACTTC; CDR3: CASSLGRGDQETQYF
size: NA; J: TRBJ2-1; V: TRBV3-1; D: NA; DNA: TGTGCCAGCAGCCACCCCGCGGGAAATGAGCAGTTCTTC; CDR3: CASSHPAGNEQFF
size: few; J: TRBJ2-7; V: TRBV4-2; D: TRBD1; DNA: TGTGCCAGCAGCCAAGATACGGGCAGGGGGCTATACGAGCAGTACTTC; CDR3: CASSQDTGRGLYEQYF
size: few; J: TRBJ1-1; V: TRBV5-5; D: NA; DNA: TGTGCCAGCAGCTCCCGAGGGGACTTGAACACTGAAGCTTTCTTT; CDR3: CASSSRGDLNTEAFF
size: NA; J: TRBJ1-6; V: TRBV27; D: NA; DNA: TGTGCGACGAGGAGGAATGGTGATAATTCACCCCTCCACTTT; CDR3: CATRRNGDNSPLHF
size: NA; J: TRBJ2-5; V: TRBV7-9; D: TRBD2; DNA: TGTGCCAGCACTTTTAGCTGGCGGGAGGGTCCACAAGAGACCCAGTACTTC; CDR3: CASTFSWREGPQETQYF
size: NA; J: TRBJ2-2; V: TRBV5-1; D: NA; DNA: TGCGCCAGCAGCTTGGAAGGCCGGAACACCGGGGAGCTGTTTTTT; CDR3: CASSLEGRNTGELFF
size: NA; J: TRBJ1-1; V: TRBV27; D: NA; DNA: TGTGCCAGCAGTCCGTTAGGGGATACGGGCACTGAAGCTTTCTTT; CDR3: CASSPLGDTGTEAFF
size: NA; J: TRBJ1-1; V: TRBV12-3/TRBV12-4; D: NA; DNA: TGTGCCAGCAGACCCAGGGGGAACACTGAAGCTTTCTTT; CDR3: CASRPRGNTEAFF
size: NA; J: TRBJ2-4; V: TRBV20-1; D: TRBD2; DNA: TGCAGTGCCGAAAGCGGGGCGGACAAAAACATTCAGTACTTC; CDR3: CSAESGADKNIQYF
size: NA; J: TRBJ2-5; V: TRBV2; D: TRBD1; DNA: TGTGCCAGCAGCGACAGGGTATCGAGTCAGACCCAGTACTTC; CDR3: CASSDRVSSQTQYF
size: NA; J: TRBJ2-1; V: TRBV24-1; D: TRBD1; DNA: TGTGCCACCAGTGATTACAGGGGGCGGAACAATGAGCGGTTCTTC; CDR3: CATSDYRGRNNERFF